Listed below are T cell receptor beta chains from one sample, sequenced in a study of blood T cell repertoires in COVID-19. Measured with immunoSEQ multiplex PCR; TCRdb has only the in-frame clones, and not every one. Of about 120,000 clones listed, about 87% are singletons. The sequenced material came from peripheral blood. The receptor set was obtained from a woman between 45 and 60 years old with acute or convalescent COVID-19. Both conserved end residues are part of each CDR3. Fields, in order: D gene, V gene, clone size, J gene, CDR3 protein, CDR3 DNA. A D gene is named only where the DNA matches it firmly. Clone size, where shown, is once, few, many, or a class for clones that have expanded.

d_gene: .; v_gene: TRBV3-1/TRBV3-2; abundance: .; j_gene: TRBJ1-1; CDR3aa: CASTTGAGNTEAFF; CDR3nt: TGTGCCAGCACCACTGGGGCAGGGAACACTGAAGCTTTCTTT
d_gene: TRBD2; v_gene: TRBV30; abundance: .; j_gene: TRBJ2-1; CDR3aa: CAWSEGLAGGDEQFF; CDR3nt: TGTGCCTGGAGTGAGGGACTAGCGGGGGGCGATGAGCAGTTCTTC
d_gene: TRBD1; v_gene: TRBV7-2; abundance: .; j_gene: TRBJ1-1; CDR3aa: CASSLGQGARSEAFF; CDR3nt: TGTGCCAGCAGCTTAGGTCAGGGGGCGAGGTCTGAAGCTTTCTTT
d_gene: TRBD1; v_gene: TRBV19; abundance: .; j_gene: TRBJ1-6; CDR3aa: CASSIGTGGGSPLHF; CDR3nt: TGTGCCAGTAGTATTGGGACAGGAGGTGGTTCACCCCTCCACTTT
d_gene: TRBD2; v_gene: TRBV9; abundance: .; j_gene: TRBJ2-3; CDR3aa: CASSPAGGTDTQYF; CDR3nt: TGTGCCAGCAGCCCGGCGGGGGGCACAGATACGCAGTATTTT
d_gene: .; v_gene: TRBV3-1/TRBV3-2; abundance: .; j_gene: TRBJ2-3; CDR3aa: CASSLAAYTDTQYF; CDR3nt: TGTGCCAGCAGCCTAGCGGCCTACACAGATACGCAGTATTTT
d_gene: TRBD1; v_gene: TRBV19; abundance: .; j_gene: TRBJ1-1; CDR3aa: CASRAGTGGSAEAFF; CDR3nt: TGTGCCAGCCGAGCCGGGACAGGGGGCTCCGCTGAAGCTTTCTTT
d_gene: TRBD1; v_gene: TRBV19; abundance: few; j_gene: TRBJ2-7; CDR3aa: CASSPRTGASYEQYF; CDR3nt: TGTGCCAGTAGTCCTCGGACAGGGGCCTCCTACGAGCAGTACTTC
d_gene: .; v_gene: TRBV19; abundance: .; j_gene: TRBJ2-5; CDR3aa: CASSLGSTQYF; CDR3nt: TGTGCCAGTAGTCTGGGGAGTACCCAGTACTTC
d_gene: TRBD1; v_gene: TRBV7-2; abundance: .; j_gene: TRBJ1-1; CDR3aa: CASSHRQGNTEAFF; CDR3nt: TGTGCCAGCAGCCACCGACAGGGGAACACTGAAGCTTTCTTT
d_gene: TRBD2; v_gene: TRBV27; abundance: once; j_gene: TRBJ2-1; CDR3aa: CASSTTSGSRDEQFF; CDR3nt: TGTGCCAGCAGTACTACTAGCGGGAGTAGGGATGAGCAGTTCTTC
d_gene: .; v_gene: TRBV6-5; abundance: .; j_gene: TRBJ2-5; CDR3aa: CASIRGLLETQYF; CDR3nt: TGTGCCAGCATCCGGGGACTTTTGGAGACCCAGTACTTC
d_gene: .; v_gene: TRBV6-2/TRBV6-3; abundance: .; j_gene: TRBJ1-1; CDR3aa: CASSSGSDGDTEAFF; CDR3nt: TGTGCCAGCAGTTCTGGGTCGGACGGGGACACTGAAGCTTTCTTT
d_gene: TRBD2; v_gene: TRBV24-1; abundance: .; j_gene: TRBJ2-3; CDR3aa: CATSDLRDSTSGGRDTQYF; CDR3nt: TGTGCCACCAGTGATTTGAGGGACAGTACTAGCGGGGGGCGAGATACGCAGTATTTT
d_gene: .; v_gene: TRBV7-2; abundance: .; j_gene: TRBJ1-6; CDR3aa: CASSPGQNSPLHF; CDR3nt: TGTGCCAGCAGCCCCGGACAGAATTCACCCCTCCACTTT
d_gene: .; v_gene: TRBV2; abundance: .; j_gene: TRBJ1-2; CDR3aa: CASNPMVARGMNYGYTF; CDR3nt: TGTGCCAGCAACCCTATGGTGGCTAGGGGGATGAACTATGGCTACACCTTC
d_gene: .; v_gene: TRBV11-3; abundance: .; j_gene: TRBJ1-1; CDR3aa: CASSFKGGTEAFF; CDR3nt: TGTGCCAGCAGCTTCAAGGGGGGGACTGAAGCTTTCTTT
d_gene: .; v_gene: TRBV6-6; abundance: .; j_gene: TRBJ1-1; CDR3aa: CASSTYTEAFF; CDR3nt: TGTGCCAGCAGTACTTACACTGAAGCTTTCTTT
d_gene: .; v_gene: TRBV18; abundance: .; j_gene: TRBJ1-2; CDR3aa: CASAGEGTGGGYTF; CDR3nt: TGTGCCAGCGCAGGGGAGGGAACAGGCGGTGGCTACACCTTC
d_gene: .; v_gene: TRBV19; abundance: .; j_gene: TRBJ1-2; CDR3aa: CASSIVGSNYGYTF; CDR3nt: TGTGCCAGTAGTATAGTCGGGAGCAACTATGGCTACACCTTC
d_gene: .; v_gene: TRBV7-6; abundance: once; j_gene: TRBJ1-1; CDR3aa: CASSLVGGLDTEAFF; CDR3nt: TGTGCCAGCAGCTTAGTTGGGGGGTTGGACACTGAAGCTTTCTTT
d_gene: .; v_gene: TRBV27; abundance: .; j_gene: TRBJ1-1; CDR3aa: CASSVALGGAGTEAFF; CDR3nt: TGTGCCAGCAGTGTAGCGTTGGGCGGAGCGGGCACTGAAGCTTTCTTT
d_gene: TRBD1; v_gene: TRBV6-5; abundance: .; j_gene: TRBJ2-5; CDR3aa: CASSYDRDRGETQYF; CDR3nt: TGTGCCAGCAGCTACGACAGGGATAGGGGAGAGACCCAGTACTTC
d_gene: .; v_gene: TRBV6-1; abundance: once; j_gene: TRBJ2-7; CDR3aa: CASSEADRGLAGAPYEQYF; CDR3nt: TGTGCCAGCAGTGAAGCGGACAGGGGATTAGCGGGGGCCCCCTACGAGCAGTACTTC
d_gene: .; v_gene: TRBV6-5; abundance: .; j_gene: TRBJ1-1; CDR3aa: CASSPTGGITEAFF; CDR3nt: TGTGCCAGCAGCCCAACGGGGGGGATAACTGAAGCTTTCTTT
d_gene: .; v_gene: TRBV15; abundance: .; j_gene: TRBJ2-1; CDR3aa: CATSRDVGSAQQFF; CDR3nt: TGTGCCACCAGCAGAGATGTTGGGAGCGCGCAACAGTTCTTC
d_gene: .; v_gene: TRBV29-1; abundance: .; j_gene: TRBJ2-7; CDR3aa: CSVEDLTGQYF; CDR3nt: TGCAGCGTTGAAGATTTAACGGGGCAGTACTTC
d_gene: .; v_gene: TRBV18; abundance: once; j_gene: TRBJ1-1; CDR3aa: CASSRYLTEAFF; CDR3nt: TGTGCCAGCTCACGCTATCTGACTGAAGCTTTCTTT
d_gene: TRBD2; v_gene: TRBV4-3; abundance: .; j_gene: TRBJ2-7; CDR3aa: CASSPLTSGRYEQYF; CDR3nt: TGCGCCAGCAGCCCACTGACTAGCGGGAGGTACGAGCAGTACTTC
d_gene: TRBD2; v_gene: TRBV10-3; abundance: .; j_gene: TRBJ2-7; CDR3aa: CAIGDGGSYEQYF; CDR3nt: TGTGCCATCGGAGACGGGGGGTCCTACGAGCAGTACTTC
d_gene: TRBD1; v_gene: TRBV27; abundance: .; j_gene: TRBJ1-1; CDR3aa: CASSTQGARTEAFF; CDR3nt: TGTGCCAGCAGTACACAGGGGGCCCGGACTGAAGCTTTCTTT
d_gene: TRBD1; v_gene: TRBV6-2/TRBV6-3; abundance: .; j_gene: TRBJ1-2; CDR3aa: CASSYFEGAATF; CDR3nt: TGTGCCAGCAGTTACTTTGAGGGGGCGGCCACCTTC
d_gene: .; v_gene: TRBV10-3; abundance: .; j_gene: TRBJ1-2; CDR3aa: CAISGEVYGYTF; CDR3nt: TGTGCCATCAGTGGAGAGGTCTATGGCTACACCTTC
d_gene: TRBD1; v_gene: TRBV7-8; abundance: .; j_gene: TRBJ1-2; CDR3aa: CASSSYQGGSYGYTF; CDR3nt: TGTGCCAGCAGCTCATATCAGGGGGGAAGCTATGGCTACACCTTC
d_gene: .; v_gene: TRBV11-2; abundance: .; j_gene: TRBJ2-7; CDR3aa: CASTFMTGGGYEQYF; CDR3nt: TGTGCCAGCACCTTCATGACTGGGGGCGGGTACGAGCAGTACTTC
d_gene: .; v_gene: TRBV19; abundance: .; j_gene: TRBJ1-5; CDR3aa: CASSIRNREYQPQHF; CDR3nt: TGTGCCAGTAGTATTAGGAACAGGGAGTATCAGCCCCAGCATTTT
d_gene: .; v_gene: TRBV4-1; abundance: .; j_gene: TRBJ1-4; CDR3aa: CASSQAKLSQDNEKLFF; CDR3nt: TGCGCCAGCAGCCAAGCTAAACTCTCCCAGGATAATGAAAAACTGTTTTTT
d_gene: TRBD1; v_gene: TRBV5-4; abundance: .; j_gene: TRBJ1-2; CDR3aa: CASSLPPGQGNYGYTF; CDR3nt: TGTGCCAGCAGCCTTCCTCCGGGACAGGGCAACTATGGCTACACCTTC
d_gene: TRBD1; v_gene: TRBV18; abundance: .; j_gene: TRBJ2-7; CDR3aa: CASSRSTGERYEQYF; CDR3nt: TGTGCCAGCTCACGATCGACAGGGGAACGTTACGAGCAGTACTTC
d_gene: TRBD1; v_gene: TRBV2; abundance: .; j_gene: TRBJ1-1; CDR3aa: CASGTGGLGRPEAFF; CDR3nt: TGTGCCAGCGGAACAGGGGGCTTAGGACGCCCTGAAGCTTTCTTT
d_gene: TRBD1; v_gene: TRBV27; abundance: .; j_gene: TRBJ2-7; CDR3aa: CASRLTGDIYEQYF; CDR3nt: TGTGCCAGCAGGTTGACAGGGGATATCTACGAGCAGTACTTC
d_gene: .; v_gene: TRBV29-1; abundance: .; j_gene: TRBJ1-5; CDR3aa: CSVGSYSNQPQHF; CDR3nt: TGCAGCGTTGGTAGTTATAGCAATCAGCCCCAGCATTTT
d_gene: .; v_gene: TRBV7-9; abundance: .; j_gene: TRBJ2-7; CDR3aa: CASSRTSYEQYF; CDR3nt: TGTGCCAGCAGTAGAACCTCCTACGAGCAGTACTTC
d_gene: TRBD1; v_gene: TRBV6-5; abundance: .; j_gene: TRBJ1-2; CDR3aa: CASSIQGDYTF; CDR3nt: TGTGCCAGCAGTATACAGGGGGACTACACCTTC